The following is a TCR beta chain sequence with its context. Antigen: not known. Second-dose intervals of approximately 4 or approximately 12 weeks were pooled. These data are taken from a study of T cell responses to AZD1222 COVID-19 vaccine. Study-wide results and limits: Donors in the cohort were predominantly white British and more often female, and clonal diversity was possibly underestimated.

Profiling relied on immunoSEQ multiplex PCR, and the TCRdb table lists in-frame clones only, not all of them. The data contain tens of thousands of clones, under 95% of them singletons. Germline values: CDR1 LNHDA, CDR2 SQIVND (reference sequence). The CDR3 is 13 residues long. V was clipped by 10 bases and J by 1 base, with 13 bases between them. The source was peripheral blood, collected 28 days after the second AZD1222 dose. The TCR sequence derives from an adult who received the AZD1222 COVID-19 vaccine. The chain employs TRBV19 and TRBJ2-5, with a tentative D call TRBD2 (6 bases). The CDR3 DNA reads as TGTGCCACGGCCGGGAGCGGCCAAGAGACCCAGTACTTC. Translation: CATAGSGQETQYF. Full variable domain (remainder filled in from reference TRBV19 and TRBJ2-5): DGGITQSPKYLFRKEGQNVTLSCEQNLNHDAMYWYRQDPGQGLRLIYYSQIVNDFQKGDIAEGYSVSREKKESFPLTVTSAQKNPTAFYLCATAGSGQETQYFGPGTRLLVL.